Following are 29 T cell receptor beta chains from one sample sequenced in a study of blood T cells in healthy people across ages. Primers used in a second PCR of roughly 6 to 11 cycles were a sample-barcoded 5' primer and a J-beta primer mix. TCRdb re-called the 5' RACE reads through MiXCR, storing one row per CDR3 protein. Found here are more than 750,000 distinct CDR3 sequences, approximately 32% of them singletons; the top ten hold roughly 10%. These data were likewise used in another study, on T cells of mothers and their children.

The specimen sequenced was blood. These receptors came from a woman aged 40 to 50 in good health.

The table lists this clonotype with many counts. This rearrangement joins TRBV7-8 to TRBJ1-1; D ambiguous. The V gene lost 1 base and the J gene lost 1 base, with 7 bases spanning the gap. The CDR3 is made up of 14 amino acids. Germline V gives CDR1 SGHVS, CDR2 FQNEAQ. CDR3 nucleotides: TGTGCCAGCAGCTTAGGGGCGAAGAACACTGAAGCTTTCTTT. Translating it yields CASSLGAKNTEAFF.

This clonotype has only a few counts. V and J are TRBV3-1 and TRBJ1-5; 7 bases map to TRBD1. The CDR3 consists of 15 residues. The ends lost 3 bases at V and 4 bases at J; junction bases unmatched: 6. Germline CDR1 reads LGHDT; CDR2 reads YNNKEL (reference sequence). CDR3 protein: CASSHTGTDNQPQHF. DNA for the CDR3: TGTGCCAGCAGCCACACAGGGACAGATAATCAGCCCCAGCATTTT.

V is TRBV6-2 or TRBV6-3 and J is TRBJ2-2; the D is unclear. Germline V gene lookup returns CDR1 MNHEY and CDR2 SVGEGT. Trimming took 5 bases from V and 1 from J, leaving 11 bases between them. The CDR3 extends over 15 amino acids. CDR3 loop: CASSPYRQNTGELFF. CDR3 coding DNA: TGTGCCAGCAGTCCCTACAGACAGAACACCGGGGAGCTGTTTTTT.

The chain is built from TRBV2 and TRBJ2-7; no firm D call. Germline CDR1 reads SNHLY; CDR2 reads FYNNEI. The V end lost 11 bases, the J end lost 3 bases, and 11 bases lay between the germline ends. The CDR3 runs to 11 residues. The CDR3 DNA reads TGTGCCGGCTGGCTCCTCTACGAGCAGTACTTC. Its translation: CAGWLLYEQYF.

This clonotype has more than one count but fewer than ten. The V gene is TRBV19, the J gene TRBJ1-2; perhaps TRBD1 as D (6 bases). Germline V CDR1 and CDR2: LNHDA, SQIVND (reference sequence). This CDR3 is 17 amino acids long. The CDR3, as DNA: TGTGCTACTGGTGGTTACGGGGGCAGGTTTCTCTCCTATGGCTACACCTTC. Its translation is CATGGYGGRFLSYGYTF.

V and J are TRBV7-2 and TRBJ1-5, with TRBD1 matching over 10 bases. This CDR3 comprises 16 residues. V gave up 5 bases and J gave up 6 bases; unmatched junction bases: 10. CDR1 and CDR2 from the germline V gene are SGHTA and FQGNSA. CDR3 amino acids: CASSIIGQGVGQPQHF. CDR3 in DNA: TGTGCCAGCAGCATAATCGGACAGGGGGTCGGTCAGCCCCAGCATTTT.

In its sample, this clonotype was seen many times. The rearrangement uses TRBV29-1 and TRBJ2-7; 7 positions agree with TRBD1. Germline V CDR1 and CDR2: SQVTM, ANQGSEA. The CDR3 runs to 13 residues. V shed 4 bases, J shed 3 bases, and the junction held 6 bases outside the gene matches. The CDR3 sequence is CSVVGGQLYEQYF. The CDR3 DNA is TGCAGCGTTGTTGGGGGACAGCTCTACGAGCAGTACTTC.

This clonotype was picked up a small number of times. The V gene is TRBV9, the J gene TRBJ1-2; 10 bases line up with TRBD1. Germline V gene lookup returns CDR1 SGDLS and CDR2 YYNGEE. The V and J ends lost 6 bases and 6 bases, in that order; junction bases with no gene match: 11. There are 15 residues in the CDR3. The CDR3 reads CASNGTSGTGDGYTF. CDR3 bases: TGTGCCAGCAACGGAACTTCCGGGACAGGGGATGGCTACACCTTC.

This rearrangement joins TRBV5-5 to TRBJ2-5; D is unresolved. The DNA end is more similar to TRBJ2-7, so the J call may be wrong. CDR1 SGHKS and CDR2 YYEKEE come from the germline V gene (reference sequence). CDR3 size: 12 residues. The CDR3 bases are TGTGCCAGCAGCTTCCGTCGGCGCGAGCAGTACTTC. This sequence encodes CASSFRRREQYF.

This chain links TRBV28 with TRBJ1-2; unclear D gene. The CDR3 is 13 residues long. Per the germline V gene, CDR1 is MDHEN and CDR2 is SYDVKM. V was shortened by 2 bases and J by 8 bases, with 12 bases between the two germline ends. The CDR3 sequence: CASSLGSIRGYTF. The CDR3, as DNA: TGTGCCAGCAGTTTAGGCTCAATCAGGGGCTACACCTTC.

Concerning this clonotype itself: The junction departs from the called germline gene at one end, perhaps through a read error. The CDR3 nucleotides read TGCGCCAGCAGCCCGGAAGGGACAGTGAGAGAGATCCAGTACTTC. Its translation: CASSPEGTVREIQYF. The chain couples TRBV5-1 to TRBJ2-5; 7 bases agree with TRBD1. Germline lookup yields CDR1 SGHRS and CDR2 YFSETQ. The CDR3 has 15 amino acids.

The chain employs TRBV4-1 and TRBJ2-2, with TRBD1 as a possible D gene (6 bases). V was cut by 1 base and J by 4 bases, with 19 bases left in between. Germline V gene lookup returns CDR1 MGHRA and CDR2 YSYEKL. The CDR3 has 18 amino acids. The CDR3 sequence: CASSQGAKKQGPTGELFF. CDR3 coding DNA: TGCGCCAGCAGCCAAGGCGCTAAGAAACAGGGACCCACCGGGGAGCTGTTTTTT.

CDR3 coding DNA: TGCAGTGCTTCTAAGGGGGAGCGATCACCCCTCCACTTT. Translated, it gives CSASKGERSPLHF. The J gene is TRBJ1-6, the V gene TRBV20-1; maybe TRBD1 (6 bases). From germline, CDR1 is DFQATT and CDR2 SNEGSKA (reference sequence). This CDR3 is 13 amino acids long. The V gene lost 5 bases and the J gene lost 10 bases, with 15 bases spanning the gap.

This clonotype occurred many times. The J gene is TRBJ2-5, the V gene TRBV18; possibly TRBD2 for D (6 bases). CDR3 length: 14 residues. V was shortened by 3 bases and J by 3 bases, with 11 bases between the two germline ends. In germline, CDR1 is KGHSH, CDR2 LQKENI. As DNA, the CDR3 is TGTGCCAGCTCACCCCTCCCGGGGGAAGAGACCCAGTACTTC. Its translation: CASSPLPGEETQYF.

The chain is built from TRBV20-1 and TRBJ1-1; TRBD1 is a possible D gene (5 bases). V dropped 2 bases and J dropped 3 bases, with 10 bases sitting between them. The germline gives CDR1 DFQATT, CDR2 SNEGSKA (reference sequence). This CDR3 has 13 amino acids. CDR3 region: CSARIMGDTEAFF. CDR3 sequence (DNA): TGCAGTGCTAGAATCATGGGGGACACTGAAGCTTTCTTT.

About this clonotype itself: Just one base apart from a much larger clone, this may be a read error. J is TRBJ2-1 and V is TRBV6-5, with TRBD1 matching 10 bases. This CDR3 is built from 16 residues. From germline, CDR1 is MNHEY and CDR2 SVGAGI. Trimming at V came to 2 bases and at J to 7 bases, leaving 8 bases not matched to a gene. DNA of the CDR3: TGTGCCAGCAGTTACGGGGTAGGACAGGGGGAGAATGAGCAGTTCTTC. Encoded protein: CASSYGVGQGENEQFF.

This chain connects TRBV7-2 to TRBJ2-4; 7 bases align to TRBD2. CDR3 length: 16 residues. V trimming: 5 bases; J trimming: 1 base; junction bases outside the gene matches: 8. Germline CDR1 and CDR2: SGHTA and FQGNSA. The CDR3 coding sequence is TGTGCCAGCAGCCCCCGGCGAGCGGGGGCCAAAAACATTCAGTACTTC. It translates to CASSPRRAGAKNIQYF.

This clonotype was seen a few times. The V call is TRBV12-3 or TRBV12-4, the J call TRBJ1-5; TRBD1 agrees at 8 bases. The CDR3 contains 15 residues. Trimming removed 0 bases from V and 5 bases from J; junction bases left unmatched: 3. The CDR3 region is CASSLARGLYQPQHF. For the CDR3, the DNA is TGTGCCAGCAGTTTAGCCAGGGGGCTTTATCAGCCCCAGCATTTT.

The chain employs TRBV6-5 and TRBJ2-1, with 8 bases identical to TRBD2. The CDR3 runs to 17 residues. Germline assignment: CDR1 MNHEY and CDR2 SVGAGI. The junction had 10 bases not matched to a gene; V was cut back by 0 bases and J by 6 bases. The CDR3 bases are TGTGCCAGCAGTTACTCCCCGGGAGGGGGATACTCCAATGAGCAGTTCTTC. Protein sequence: CASSYSPGGGYSNEQFF.

This chain links TRBV30 with TRBJ2-3; the D is unclear. The germline gives CDR1 GTSNPN, CDR2 SVGIG (reference sequence). CDR3 length: 14 residues. V was cut by 0 bases and J by 7 bases, with 14 bases left in between. The CDR3 coding sequence is TGTGCCTGGAGTGTACGGGCTGCAAGAAATACGCAGTATTTT. Translated, it gives CAWSVRAARNTQYF.

The chain joins TRBV25-1 to TRBJ1-1, with no clear D. The CDR3 runs to 15 residues. CDR1 is MGHDK, CDR2 SYGVNS, per germline. Trimming removed 1 base from V and 4 bases from J, with 13 bases in between. The CDR3 region is CASSESVVRLTEAFF. The CDR3 nucleotides are TGTGCCAGCAGTGAATCCGTCGTCAGGCTCACTGAAGCTTTCTTT.

The chain couples TRBV4-3 to TRBJ1-1; weak D call: TRBD1 (5 bases). Germline lookup yields CDR1 LGHNA and CDR2 YSLEER. V was cut by 4 bases and J by 7 bases, with 19 bases left in between. The CDR3 is 15 residues long. Written as DNA, the CDR3 is TGCGCCAGCAGCCGAGGGGCCCCACACAGGATTGAAGCTTTCTTT. This encodes CASSRGAPHRIEAFF.

V gene TRBV5-1 combines with J gene TRBJ2-7; tentatively, D is TRBD2 (6 bases). Trimming removed 2 bases from V and 5 bases from J, with 14 bases in between. The length of the CDR3 is 14 residues. CDR1 is SGHRS and CDR2 is YFSETQ in the germline V gene. CDR3 residues: CASSFFRDSNEQYF. The CDR3 bases are TGCGCCAGCAGCTTTTTCAGGGACTCTAACGAGCAGTACTTC.

To note about this clonotype: Being one base from a much bigger clone, this may be a read error. The gene calls are TRBV20-1 and TRBJ2-5; 14 bases align to TRBD2. The J call may not be correct, given that the DNA end is closer to TRBJ2-7. Per the germline V gene, CDR1 is DFQATT and CDR2 is SNEGSKA (reference sequence). This CDR3 has 17 amino acids. The CDR3 reads CSARETGTSGGGNEQYF. CDR3 DNA: TGCAGTGCTAGAGAAACCGGGACTAGCGGGGGAGGGAACGAGCAGTACTTC.

The chain has TRBV4-1 and TRBJ1-5; a weak D match, TRBD1 (5 bases). Looked up from germline, CDR1 is MGHRA and CDR2 is YSYEKL. V was pared by 1 base and J by 9 bases, with 16 bases between. The CDR3 runs to 15 residues. As DNA, the CDR3 is TGCGCCAGCAGCCAAGCCATCGGGGGGTATCGGCCCCAGCATTTT. As protein: CASSQAIGGYRPQHF.

This clonotype was counted a few times. Since a much larger clone is just one base distant, this may be a read error. This chain links TRBV6-5 with TRBJ1-5; D gene uncertain. CDR3 length: 14 amino acids. With 11 bases removed from V and 0 bases from J, the gap between germline ends came to 14 bases. Germline assignment: CDR1 MNHEY and CDR2 SVGAGI. CDR3 DNA: TGTGCCGGCCGGTCGCCACATAGCAATCAGCCCCAGCATTTT. Amino acids: CAGRSPHSNQPQHF.

This clonotype occurred a few times. The V call is TRBV28, the J call TRBJ2-3; the match to TRBD1 covers 8 bases. The CDR3 is 13 residues long. Losses at the gene ends were 10 bases for V and 3 bases for J; bases not matched to a gene: 6. Germline values: CDR1 MDHEN, CDR2 SYDVKM. The CDR3 coding sequence is TGTGCCATTTCCGGACAGGGAACAGATACGCAGTATTTT. Its protein product is CAISGQGTDTQYF.

This clonotype was counted a few times. An end of the junction differs from the germline gene, which may be a read error. This chain joins TRBV28 and TRBJ1-4, with 10 positions matching TRBD1. The CDR3 extends over 14 amino acids. The germline gives CDR1 MDHEN, CDR2 SYDVKM. As DNA, the CDR3 is TGTGCCAGCGGTTTGACAGGGGGCGATGAAAAACTGTTTTTT. Protein sequence: CASGLTGGDEKLFF.

This clonotype showed up just a few times. The rearrangement joins TRBV27 to TRBJ2-3; D possibly corresponds to TRBD2 (6 bases). Germline V CDR1 and CDR2: MNHEY, SMNVEV (reference sequence). The length of the CDR3 is 15 residues. Trimming took off 0 bases at V and 0 bases at J, with 7 bases between the two ends. CDR3 bases: TGTGCCAGCAGTTTATCTAGCGGCAGCACAGATACGCAGTATTTT. This translates into CASSLSSGSTDTQYF.